The rows below give T cell receptor beta chains drawn from one sample of a study of shared clonotypes between healthy human individuals. Profiled with immunoSEQ multiplex PCR; TCRdb holds only in-frame clones, not every one. The table has a few million clones, 90% to 95% seen once; the top ten hold 0.35% to 0.5%. The sample consisted of naive CD4+ T cells from PBMCs. Receptor source: a man younger than 35 in good health. Some clones in this sample may be carry-over from other donors' samples. The CDR3 runs from the conserved cysteine through the conserved F or W. D genes are given only for firm matches. The size of a clone is reported for some rows only, either as once, few or many, or as a class for expanded clones.

-,TRBD1,TRBV15,CATSRDRGQGTTGELFF
-,TRBD2,TRBV11-2,CASSRIRGGLSTTDTQYF
-,TRBD1,TRBV19,CASSEQGAMYEQYF
-,-,TRBV19,CASMRLENTGELFF
-,-,TRBV7-3,CASSLTGGQGNIQYF
once,TRBD1,TRBV14,CASSQDDRGMNTEAFF
once,TRBD1,TRBV4-2,CASSRDSPGELFF
-,-,TRBV9,CASSSGGTSTGELFF
-,-,TRBV28,CASSLSRAYGYTF
once,-,TRBV7-8,CASSSSPRRGKNIQYF
once,TRBD2,TRBV5-6,CASSLFSGNLNEQFF
-,TRBD1,TRBV5-1,CASSPSDRGRTEAFF
-,-,TRBV28,CASSPGGRVYEQYF
-,TRBD2,TRBV9,CASSVGPLAEADTQYF
few,TRBD1,TRBV18,CASSRASGGDQPQHF
-,TRBD2,TRBV9,CASSVFSLAGVYNEQFF
once,TRBD2,TRBV9,CASSESSGSTYEQYF
-,-,TRBV4-3,CASSQMRSGPTWEETQYF
-,-,TRBV2,CASSERAGGTDTQYF
-,TRBD1,TRBV7-3,CASSRAGQGLDTQYF